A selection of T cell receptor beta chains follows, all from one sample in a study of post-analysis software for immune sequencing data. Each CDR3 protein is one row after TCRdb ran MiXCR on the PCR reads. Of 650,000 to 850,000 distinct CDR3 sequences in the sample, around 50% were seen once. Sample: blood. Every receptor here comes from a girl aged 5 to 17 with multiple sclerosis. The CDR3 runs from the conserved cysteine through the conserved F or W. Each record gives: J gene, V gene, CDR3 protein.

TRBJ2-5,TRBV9,CASSVSGAIRMETQYF
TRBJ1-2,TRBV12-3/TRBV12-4,CASSPGARYGYTF
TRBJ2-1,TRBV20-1,CSARDHSAGAGDEQFF
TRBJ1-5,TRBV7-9,CASSLVPGTADQPQHF
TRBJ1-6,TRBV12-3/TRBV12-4,CASRIRQGPAGSPLHF
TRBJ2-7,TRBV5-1,CASSLAIGSEQYF
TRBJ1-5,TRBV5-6,CASSSKTLNQPQHF
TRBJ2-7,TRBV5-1,CASSIRGPTAAPILSSYEQYF
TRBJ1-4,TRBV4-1,CASSQAGQWREKLFF
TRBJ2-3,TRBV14,CASSRLAVSDTQYF
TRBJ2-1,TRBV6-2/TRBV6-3,CASLSPQGGSHNEQFF
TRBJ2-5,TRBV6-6,CASSGVGTYQETQYF
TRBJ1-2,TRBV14,CASSQAPRGLGGYTF
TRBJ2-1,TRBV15,CATSRDELRNEQFF
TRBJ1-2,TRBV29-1,CSVDRGLGGYTF
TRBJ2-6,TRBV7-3,CASTYNSAGVTNVPTF
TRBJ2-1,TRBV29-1,CSVDDEQFF
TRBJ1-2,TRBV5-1,CASNPQQGTHGYIF
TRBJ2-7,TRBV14,CASSQGSGSYEQYF
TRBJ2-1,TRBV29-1,CSVEARGNEQFF
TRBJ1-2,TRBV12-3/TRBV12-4,CASSLGTQYGYTF
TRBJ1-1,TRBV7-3,CASSATGGITEAFF
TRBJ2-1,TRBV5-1,CASGLASGYNEQFF
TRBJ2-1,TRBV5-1,CASSLAGSSYNERFF
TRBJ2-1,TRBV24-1,CATSEAGGVVSDEQFF
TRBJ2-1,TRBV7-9,CASSQWDGQFF
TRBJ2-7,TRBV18,CASSPQTAYEQYF
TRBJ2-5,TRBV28,CASSWGAGAGNLQYF
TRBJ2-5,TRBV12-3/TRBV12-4,CASSQVPSQETQYF
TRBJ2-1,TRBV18,CASSPLVGNNEQFF
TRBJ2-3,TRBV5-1,CASSEGQTTDTQYF
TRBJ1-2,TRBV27,CASSLMYPDNYGYTF
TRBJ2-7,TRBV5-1,CASSLGTGGYDEQYF
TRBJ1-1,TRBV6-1,CASKRTGNTEAFF
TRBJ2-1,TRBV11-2,CASSLGTKANEQFF
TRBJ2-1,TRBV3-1,CASSQDPGGPNNEQFF